Listed here are 18 T cell receptor beta chains from one sample, sequenced in a study of long-term antiretroviral therapy in people with HIV (dated by TCRdb to between 2021 and 2024). The immunoSEQ hsTCRB v3.0 assay was used at survey level resolution to sequence the TRB variable region. TCRdb took this table from immuneACCESS and kept in-frame rearrangements with V and J called. Such tables lack part of the clones; where checked against another copy, unresolved V genes explain under half of the gap, and the rest is unexplained. In this sample the table shows 20,000 to 25,000 clones, 70% to 90% of which occur a single time. Roughly 3.3% of the sample lies in the top ten. The material was unsorted PBMCs, obtained about 2.7 years after starting antiretroviral therapy. Receptor source: a woman aged 45 to 65 with HIV.

This clone was seen a single time. This rearrangement joins TRBV5-1 to TRBJ2-3; D is unclear. Germline values: CDR1 SGHRS, CDR2 YFSETQ. There are 11 residues in the CDR3. Trimming took 2 bases from V and 4 from J, leaving 2 bases between them. CDR3 bases: TGCGCCAGCAGCTTAGCAGATACGCAGTATTTT. It yields the protein CASSLADTQYF.

V usage is TRBV5-1 and J usage is TRBJ2-7, with 10 bases matching TRBD1. The CDR3 runs 13 residues. J was trimmed by 4 bases and V by 7 bases; bases with no gene match: 5. Germline V lookup: CDR1 SGHRS, CDR2 YFSETQ. The CDR3 region is CASGGGQGYEQYF. The CDR3 DNA is TGCGCCAGCGGGGGGGGACAGGGGTACGAGCAGTACTTC.

The table lists this clone with a few counts. The CDR3 is CASTLGFDQPQHF. The CDR3 nucleotides are TGTGCCAGCACGCTGGGATTCGATCAGCCCCAGCATTTT. The gene calls are TRBV2 and TRBJ1-5; D call uncertain. Germline CDR1 reads SNHLY; CDR2 reads FYNNEI. Trimming removed 7 bases from V and 5 bases from J, with 12 bases in between. The CDR3 runs to 13 residues.

This sequence joins TRBV30 and TRBJ1-1; TRBD1 is a possible D gene (5 bases). The V end was cut by 2 bases, the J end by 5 bases, with 9 bases between. The germline gives CDR1 GTSNPN, CDR2 SVGIG (reference sequence). This CDR3 spans 12 amino acids. The CDR3, as DNA: TGTGCCTGGAGTCACGGGGGAACTGAAGCTTTCTTT. Translation gives CAWSHGGTEAFF. Full variable domain (remainder filled in from reference TRBV30 and TRBJ1-1): SQTIHQWPATLVQPVGSPLSLECTVEGTSNPNLYWYRQAAGRGLQLLFYSVGIGQISSEVPQNLSASRPQDRQFILSSKKLLLSDSGFYLCAWSHGGTEAFFGQGTRLTVV.

This chain links TRBV7-9 with TRBJ2-5, with 9 positions matching TRBD1. The V gene end was trimmed by 5 bases and the J gene end by 1 base; junction bases not matched to a gene: 5. CDR1 SEHNR and CDR2 FQNEAQ come from the germline V gene (reference sequence). The CDR3 runs to 15 residues. The CDR3 DNA reads as TGTGCCAGCAGCCTAATGGGACAGGGCCAAGAGACCCAGTACTTC. Translation gives CASSLMGQGQETQYF.

This sequence joins TRBV27 and TRBJ2-5; possibly TRBD1 for D (6 bases). Germline loops: CDR1 MNHEY, CDR2 SMNVEV (reference sequence). V lost 5 bases and J 1 base, leaving 17 bases between the germline ends. The CDR3 length is 16 residues. This chain's CDR3 is CASSLTTGLGQETQYF. DNA for the CDR3: TGTGCCAGCAGTCTTACGACAGGTCTAGGCCAAGAGACCCAGTACTTC.

This chain uses TRBV6-5 with TRBJ1-3; D uncertain. V lost 5 bases and J 1 base, leaving 9 bases between the germline ends. CDR1 is MNHEY and CDR2 is SVGAGI in the germline V gene. The CDR3 has 14 amino acids. CDR3 residues: CASSTSYSGNTIYF. The CDR3 DNA reads TGTGCCAGCAGTACAAGTTATTCTGGAAACACCATATATTTT.

The CDR3 spells CASSERGTSGTDTQYF. The DNA for the CDR3 is TGTGCCAGCAGTGAACGGGGGACTAGCGGGACAGATACGCAGTATTTT. The rearrangement links TRBV25-1 to TRBJ2-3, with 12 bases matching TRBD2. J was trimmed by 3 bases and V by 2 bases; bases with no gene match: 3. CDR1 and CDR2 from the germline V gene are MGHDK and SYGVNS. The CDR3 contains 16 residues.

This clone showed up just once. The CDR3 spells CSVSYEQYF. CDR3 coding DNA: TGCAGCGTTTCCTACGAGCAGTACTTC. The V and J genes are TRBV29-1 and TRBJ2-7; D not certain. The CDR3 contains 9 residues. V gave up 5 bases and J gave up 1 base, with 0 bases separating them. Germline V lookup: CDR1 SQVTM, CDR2 ANQGSEA.

This chain joins TRBV6-1 and TRBJ2-3; D is unresolved. Trimming took off 1 base at V and 0 bases at J, with 8 bases between the two ends. The CDR3 has 15 amino acids. Germline V CDR1 and CDR2: MNHNS, SASEGT. The CDR3 region is CASSEVVHSTDTQYF. CDR3 DNA sequence: TGTGCCAGCAGTGAAGTGGTACATAGCACAGATACGCAGTATTTT.

The rearrangement joins TRBV14 to TRBJ2-1, with 13 positions matching TRBD2. This CDR3 is 16 amino acids long. J gave up 6 bases and V 4 bases, and 6 bases lay outside the gene matches. Germline CDR1 reads SGHDN; CDR2 reads FVKESK. The CDR3 DNA reads TGTGCCAGCAGCCGGACTAGCGGGAGACCCGGCAATGAGCAGTTCTTC. Residues: CASSRTSGRPGNEQFF.

The table lists this clone with a few counts. The chain has TRBV6-1 and TRBJ1-5; D is uncertain. The CDR3 runs 14 residues. Germline V gives CDR1 MNHNS, CDR2 SASEGT. The V end lost 1 base, the J end lost 7 bases, and 11 bases lay between the germline ends. The CDR3 DNA follows: TGTGCCAGCAGTGAAGGGAATGTTCGACAGCCCCAGCATTTT. Residues: CASSEGNVRQPQHF.

The chain joins TRBV11-2 to TRBJ2-5; 7 bases fit TRBD2. Germline CDR1 reads SGHAT; CDR2 reads FQNNGV. CDR3 length equals 14 residues. Trimming removed 4 bases from V and 5 bases from J; junction bases left unmatched: 7. CDR3 nucleotide sequence: TGTGCCAGCAGCTACGGTCAGGGAGGGGAGACCCAGTACTTC. Amino acid sequence: CASSYGQGGETQYF.

The rearrangement links TRBV7-2 to TRBJ2-5; 7 positions match TRBD1. There are 16 residues in the CDR3. V lost 5 bases to trimming and J lost 7 bases; unmatched junction nucleotides: 16. CDR1 is SGHTA, CDR2 FQGNSA, per germline. In nucleotides, the CDR3 is TGTGCCAGCAGCAACCCAGACAGGGTAGCTGTTGGGACCCAGTACTTC. Translated, it gives CASSNPDRVAVGTQYF.

The chain combines TRBV5-1 with TRBJ2-6, with 8 bases fitting TRBD1. Per germline, CDR1 SGHRS and CDR2 YFSETQ. The CDR3 is 19 residues long. V dropped 3 bases and J dropped 0; count of bases not matched to a gene: 11. The CDR3 reads CASSWAAGQESSGANVLTF. The DNA for the CDR3 is TGCGCCAGCAGCTGGGCTGCGGGACAGGAGAGCTCTGGGGCCAACGTCCTGACTTTC.

The chain is built from TRBV9 and TRBJ1-5; 8 nucleotides match TRBD1. Germline CDR1 and CDR2: SGDLS and YYNGEE. The length of the CDR3 is 15 residues. V trimming: 3 bases; J trimming: 6 bases; junction bases outside the gene matches: 8. The CDR3 DNA is TGTGCCAGCAGCGGACAGGGGCTAAGGGGTCAGCCCCAGCATTTT. Amino acid sequence: CASSGQGLRGQPQHF.

This chain uses TRBV4-2 with TRBJ2-7, with a weak D call TRBD2 (6 bases). The CDR3 sequence is 13 residues long. Trimming left V 3 bases short and J 5 bases short, with 11 bases between. CDR1 and CDR2 (germline): LGHNA, YNFKEQ. The CDR3, as DNA: TGTGCCAGCAGCCAGGGGGGAGAGAACGAGCAGTACTTC. Protein product: CASSQGGENEQYF.

V and J are TRBV5-8 and TRBJ1-2, with TRBD1 identical over 7 bases. The junction had 4 bases not matched to a gene; V was cut back by 0 bases and J by 8 bases. CDR1 and CDR2 (germline): SGHTS, YDEGEE. This CDR3 has 13 residues. CDR3 protein: CASSLADRVGYTF. Written as DNA, the CDR3 is TGTGCCAGCAGCTTGGCCGACAGGGTGGGCTACACCTTC.